These 9 T cell receptor beta chains were all obtained from the same sample, sequenced in a study of CD8+CD57+ T cells in acquired aplastic anemia. Genomic DNA templated the TCR beta VDJ and CDR3 profiling. TCRdb reprocessed the reads via MiXCR and lists one record per CDR3 protein. This sample carries around 130,000 distinct CDR3 sequences, under 65% of them seen once, and the ten largest clones take about 29%. For sequencing, patients were chosen who had shown expansion of CD8+CD57+ cells by flow cytometry. The sequenced sample consisted of sorted CD4+, CD8+, or CD8+CD57+ T cells (not recorded which) from PBMCs. The source of these receptors is a human donor with aplastic anemia.

The chain combines TRBV28 with TRBJ2-7; D perhaps matches TRBD1 (6 bases). Germline CDR1 is MDHEN and CDR2 is SYDVKM. Trimming shortened V by 3 bases and J by 3 bases, and 12 bases separated the two germline ends. The CDR3 is 14 amino acids. The CDR3 DNA follows: TGTGCCAGCAGTTTTGGCAGGGGCCTCTACGAGCAGTACTTC. This translates into CASSFGRGLYEQYF.

This clonotype occurred many times. The J gene is TRBJ1-6, the V gene TRBV7-9; 10 bases match TRBD1. The V gene's germline CDR1 is SEHNR and CDR2 FQNEAQ (reference sequence). Trimming at V came to 5 bases and at J to 7 bases, leaving 8 bases not matched to a gene. The CDR3 is 16 amino acids. The CDR3 is CASSPPGTGENSPLHF. CDR3 bases: TGTGCCAGCAGCCCGCCAGGGACAGGGGAAAATTCACCCCTCCACTTT.

The rearrangement uses TRBV19 and TRBJ2-1, with 9 bases fitting TRBD2. Unmatched junction bases numbered 3, after V lost 1 base and J lost 5 bases. Germline assignment: CDR1 LNHDA and CDR2 SQIVND (reference sequence). This CDR3 is 15 amino acids long. The CDR3 loop is CASSIGLAGHNEQFF. As DNA, the CDR3 is TGTGCCAGTAGTATAGGGCTAGCGGGGCACAATGAGCAGTTCTTC.

V is TRBV2 and J is TRBJ2-3; unclear D gene. V lost 1 base and J 7 bases, leaving 6 bases between the germline ends. Germline V gene sequence: CDR1 SNHLY, CDR2 FYNNEI. This CDR3 is built from 12 residues. The CDR3 is CASSEVLHTQYF. The DNA for the CDR3 is TGTGCCAGCAGTGAAGTTCTGCATACGCAGTATTTT.

This clonotype occurred once. The chain recombines TRBV7-9 with TRBJ1-5, with a possible D match to TRBD1 (5 bases). V was shortened by 4 bases and J by 7 bases, with 11 bases between the two germline ends. Germline CDR1 and CDR2: SEHNR and FQNEAQ (reference sequence). The CDR3 is 13 residues long. CDR3 DNA sequence: TGTGCCAGCAGCTATGGGGCGGAGCAGCCCCAGCATTTT. Encoded protein: CASSYGAEQPQHF.

The chain is built from TRBV10-3 and TRBJ2-5, with 10 bases aligning to TRBD2. The V gene end was trimmed by 10 bases and the J gene end by 2 bases; junction bases not matched to a gene: 16. The germline V gene encodes CDR1 ENHRY and CDR2 SYGVKD. The CDR3 is 17 residues long. The CDR3 DNA follows: TGTGCCACCCTTAAGGCCAGCCTAGCGGGGGAGCAAGAGACCCAGTACTTC. This codes for CATLKASLAGEQETQYF.

The CDR3 loop reads CATSSSGWDNNEQFF. CDR3 nucleotide sequence: TGTGCCACCAGCAGTAGCGGGTGGGATAACAATGAGCAGTTCTTC. The chain joins TRBV15 to TRBJ2-1; 7 bases are shared with TRBD2. The ends lost 3 bases at V and 5 bases at J; junction bases unmatched: 7. The CDR3 spans 15 residues. CDR1 and CDR2 (germline): LNHNV, YYDKDF (reference sequence).

V usage is TRBV11-1 and J usage is TRBJ1-2; 9 nucleotides line up with TRBD1. This CDR3 comprises 16 residues. The germline V gene encodes CDR1 SGHAT and CDR2 FQDESV (reference sequence). V dropped 1 base and J dropped 4; count of bases not matched to a gene: 7. CDR3 residues: CASSLESVGQGYGYTF. CDR3 sequence (DNA): TGTGCCAGCAGCTTAGAGTCAGTGGGACAGGGCTATGGCTACACCTTC.

This clonotype was seen many times. A junction end diverges from the germline sequence, so it may reflect a read error. The chain recombines TRBV7-6 with TRBJ2-7; D ambiguous. The CDR3 loop spans 13 amino acids. Looked up from germline, CDR1 is SGHVS and CDR2 is FNYEAQ. The DNA of the CDR3 is TGCGCCAGCAGCCCTGGAGAGACCTACGAGCAGTACTTC. Residues: CASSPGETYEQYF.